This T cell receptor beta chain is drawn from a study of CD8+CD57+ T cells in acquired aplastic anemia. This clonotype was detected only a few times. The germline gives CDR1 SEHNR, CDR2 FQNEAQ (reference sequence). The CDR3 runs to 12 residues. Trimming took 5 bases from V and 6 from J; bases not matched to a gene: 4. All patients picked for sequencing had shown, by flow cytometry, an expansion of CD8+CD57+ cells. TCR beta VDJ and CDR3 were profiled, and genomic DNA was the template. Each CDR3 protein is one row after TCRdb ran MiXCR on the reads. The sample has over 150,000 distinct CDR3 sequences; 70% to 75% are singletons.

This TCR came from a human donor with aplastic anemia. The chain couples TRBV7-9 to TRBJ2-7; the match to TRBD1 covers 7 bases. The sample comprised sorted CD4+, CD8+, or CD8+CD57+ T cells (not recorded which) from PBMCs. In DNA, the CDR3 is TGTGCCAGCAGCACGACAGGGAGCGAGCAGTACTTC. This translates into CASSTTGSEQYF. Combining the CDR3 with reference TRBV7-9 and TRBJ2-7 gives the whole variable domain DTGVSQNPRHKITKRGQNVTFRCDPISEHNRLYWYRQTLGQGPEFLTYFQNEAQLEKSRLLSDRFSAERPKGSFSTLEIQRTEQGDSAMYLCASSTTGSEQYFGPGTRLTVT.